This T cell receptor beta chain was retrieved from a study of EBV T-cell therapy then PD-1 blockade in nasopharyngeal carcinoma (dated by TCRdb to 2020 to 2022). The sample's treatment or condition label, decoded: AdE1-LMPpoly-expanded autologous EBV-specific T-cell therapy followed by anti-PD-1 nivolumab. Sequences SNHLY (CDR1) and FYNNEI (CDR2) are obtained from the germline V gene. Including the terminal cysteine and phenylalanine, the CDR3 comprises 14 residues. Of all the DNA, just the CDR3 is kept, 42 bases in frame from base 1. Germline trimming amounts to 4 bases on V and 4 bases on J, with 3 as the count of junction bases outside the gene matches. The Qiagen DNeasy Kit was used to extract genomic DNA from the sorted cells. The immunoSEQ platform was used for deep sequencing of the TCR beta chain. The study's own analysis went as follows. Repertoire data analysis was performed with the immunoSEQ Analyzer software. TCRdb re-hosts the immuneACCESS table, in-frame sequences only. Its copies lack some clones; in the studies checked, an unresolved V gene accounts for under half of them, and the cause for the rest is not known. The DNA gave D and trimming, while V, J and clone size come from that table. The sample data list under 20,000 clones, and approximately 84% of these were observed just once. The ten top clones hold less than 35% of the sample.

This clone was seen only a few times. The target of this receptor is not known. Base qualities were left out, and no much larger clone turns up one base away. The chain joins TRBV2 to TRBJ2-7; 11 bases in between match TRBD1. Specimen: CD8+ T cells from blood, collected around day 33 from a patient whose treatment included autologous EBV-specific T cells and nivolumab. This clonotype was obtained from a man aged 40-49 years with nasopharyngeal carcinoma. The DNA sequence follows: TGTGCCAGCAGTGGGGGACAGGGGGGATACGAGCAGTACTTC. This is translated as CASSGGQGGYEQYF.